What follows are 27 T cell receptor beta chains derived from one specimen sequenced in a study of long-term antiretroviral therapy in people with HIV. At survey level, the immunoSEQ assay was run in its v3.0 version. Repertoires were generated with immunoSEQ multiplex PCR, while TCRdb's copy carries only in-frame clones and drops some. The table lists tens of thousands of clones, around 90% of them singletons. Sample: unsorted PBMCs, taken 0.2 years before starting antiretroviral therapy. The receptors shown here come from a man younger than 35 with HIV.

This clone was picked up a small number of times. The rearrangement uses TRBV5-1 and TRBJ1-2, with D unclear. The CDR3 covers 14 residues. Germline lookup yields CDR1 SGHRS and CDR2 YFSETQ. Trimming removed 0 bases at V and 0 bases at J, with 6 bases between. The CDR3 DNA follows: TGCGCCAGCAGCTTGGGACATACTAACTATGGCTACACCTTC. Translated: CASSLGHTNYGYTF. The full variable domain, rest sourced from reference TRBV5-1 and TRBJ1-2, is KAGVTQTPRYLIKTRGQQVTLSCSPISGHRSVSWYQQTPGQGLQFLFEYFSETQRNKGNFPGRFSGRQFSNSRSEMNVSTLELGDSALYLCASSLGHTNYGYTFGSGTRLTVV.

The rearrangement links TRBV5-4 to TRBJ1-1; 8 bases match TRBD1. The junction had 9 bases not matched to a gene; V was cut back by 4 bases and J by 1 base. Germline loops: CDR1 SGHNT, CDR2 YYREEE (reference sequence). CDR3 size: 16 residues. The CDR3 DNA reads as TGTGCCAGCAGCCAGGACAGGGACATTAGGAACACTGAAGCTTTCTTT. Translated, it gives CASSQDRDIRNTEAFF.

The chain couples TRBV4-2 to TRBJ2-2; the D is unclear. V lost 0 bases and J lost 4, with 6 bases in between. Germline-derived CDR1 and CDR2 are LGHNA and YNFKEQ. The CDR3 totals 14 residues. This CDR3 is CASSQDRPTGELFF. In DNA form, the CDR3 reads TGTGCCAGCAGCCAAGATCGCCCCACCGGGGAGCTGTTTTTT.

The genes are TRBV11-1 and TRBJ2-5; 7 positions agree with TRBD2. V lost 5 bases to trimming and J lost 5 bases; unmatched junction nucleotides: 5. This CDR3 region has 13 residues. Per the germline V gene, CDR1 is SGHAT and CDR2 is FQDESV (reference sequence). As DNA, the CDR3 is TGTGCCAGCAGCCGCGGGAGTTCGGAGACCCAGTACTTC. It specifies CASSRGSSETQYF.

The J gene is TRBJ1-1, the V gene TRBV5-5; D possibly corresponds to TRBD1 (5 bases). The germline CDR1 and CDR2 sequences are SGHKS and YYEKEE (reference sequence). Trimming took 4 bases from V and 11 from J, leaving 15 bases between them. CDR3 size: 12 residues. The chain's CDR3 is CASSLPYGGAFF. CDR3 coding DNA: TGTGCCAGCAGCCTGCCGTACGGGGGGGCTTTCTTT. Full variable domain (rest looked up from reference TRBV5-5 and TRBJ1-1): DAGVTQSPTHLIKTRGQQVTLRCSPISGHKSVSWYQQVLGQGPQFIFQYYEKEERGRGNFPDRFSARQFPNYSSELNVNALLLGDSALYLCASSLPYGGAFFGQGTRLTVV.

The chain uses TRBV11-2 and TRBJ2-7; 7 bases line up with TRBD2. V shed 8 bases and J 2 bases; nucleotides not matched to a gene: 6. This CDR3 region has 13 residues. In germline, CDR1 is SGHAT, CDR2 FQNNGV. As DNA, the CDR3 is TGTGCCAGCCGGGGGGTTTTGCCCTACGAGCAGTACTTC. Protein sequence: CASRGVLPYEQYF.

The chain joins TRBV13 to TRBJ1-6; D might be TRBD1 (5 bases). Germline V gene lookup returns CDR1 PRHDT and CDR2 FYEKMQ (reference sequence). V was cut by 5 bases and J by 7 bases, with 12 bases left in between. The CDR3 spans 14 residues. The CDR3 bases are TGTGCCAGCAGCAGCGAGGGGATAAATTCACCCCTCCACTTT. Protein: CASSSEGINSPLHF.

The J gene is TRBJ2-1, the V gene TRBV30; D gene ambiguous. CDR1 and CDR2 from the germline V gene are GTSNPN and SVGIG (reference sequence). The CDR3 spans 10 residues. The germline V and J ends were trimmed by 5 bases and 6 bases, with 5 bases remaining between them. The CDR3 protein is CAWESNEQFF. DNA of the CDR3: TGTGCCTGGGAATCCAATGAGCAGTTCTTC.

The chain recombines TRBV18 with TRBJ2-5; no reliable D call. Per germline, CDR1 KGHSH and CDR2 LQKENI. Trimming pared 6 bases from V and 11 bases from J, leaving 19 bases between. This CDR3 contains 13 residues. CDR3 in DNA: TGTGCCAGCTCGCCTAACACCCCGGGTGTTCAGTACTTC. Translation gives CASSPNTPGVQYF.

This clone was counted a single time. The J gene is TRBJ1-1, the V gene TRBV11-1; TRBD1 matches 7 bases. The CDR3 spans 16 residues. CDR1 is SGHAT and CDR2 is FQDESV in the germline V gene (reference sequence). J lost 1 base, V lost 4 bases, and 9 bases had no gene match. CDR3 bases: TGTGCCAGCAGCTCGTCGACAGGGCGTGGGAACACTGAAGCTTTCTTT. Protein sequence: CASSSSTGRGNTEAFF.

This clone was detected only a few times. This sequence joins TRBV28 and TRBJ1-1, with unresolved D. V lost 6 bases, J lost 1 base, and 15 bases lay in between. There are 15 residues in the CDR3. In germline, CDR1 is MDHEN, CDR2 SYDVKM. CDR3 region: CASRPAGGPNTEAFF. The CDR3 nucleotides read TGTGCCAGCAGACCTGCCGGAGGGCCGAACACTGAAGCTTTCTTT.

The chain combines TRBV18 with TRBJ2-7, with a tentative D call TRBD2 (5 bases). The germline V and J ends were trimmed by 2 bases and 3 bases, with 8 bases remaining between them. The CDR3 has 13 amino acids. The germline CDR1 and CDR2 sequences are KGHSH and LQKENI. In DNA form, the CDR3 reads TGTGCCAGCTCACCAGCACGGGACTACGAGCAGTACTTC. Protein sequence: CASSPARDYEQYF.

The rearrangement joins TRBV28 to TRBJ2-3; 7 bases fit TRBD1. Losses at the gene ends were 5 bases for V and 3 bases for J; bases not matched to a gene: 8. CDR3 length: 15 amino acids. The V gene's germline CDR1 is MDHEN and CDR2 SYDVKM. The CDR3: CASSTRDSLTDTQYF. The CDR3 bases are TGTGCCAGCAGTACCCGGGACAGCCTTACAGATACGCAGTATTTT. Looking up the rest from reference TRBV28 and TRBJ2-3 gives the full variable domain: DVKVTQSSRYLVKRTGEKVFLECVQDMDHENMFWYRQDPGLGLRLIYFSYDVKMKEKGDIPEGYSVSREKKERFSLILESASTNQTSMYLCASSTRDSLTDTQYFGPGTRLTVL.

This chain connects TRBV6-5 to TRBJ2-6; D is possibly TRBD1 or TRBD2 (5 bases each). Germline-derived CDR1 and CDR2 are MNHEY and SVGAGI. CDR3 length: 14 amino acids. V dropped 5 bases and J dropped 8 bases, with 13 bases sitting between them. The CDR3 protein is CASSRDLPSNVLTF. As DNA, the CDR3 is TGTGCCAGCAGTCGGGACCTCCCGTCCAACGTCCTGACTTTC.

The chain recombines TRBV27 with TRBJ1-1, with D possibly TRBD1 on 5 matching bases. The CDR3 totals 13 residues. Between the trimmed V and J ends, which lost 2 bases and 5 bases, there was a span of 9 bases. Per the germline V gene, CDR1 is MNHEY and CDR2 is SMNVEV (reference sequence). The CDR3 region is CASSLRGETEAFF. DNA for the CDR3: TGTGCCAGCAGTTTAAGGGGCGAAACTGAAGCTTTCTTT.

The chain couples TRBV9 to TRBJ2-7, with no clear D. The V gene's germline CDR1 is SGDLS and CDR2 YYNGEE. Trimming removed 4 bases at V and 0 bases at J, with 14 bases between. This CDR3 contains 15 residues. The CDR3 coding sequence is TGTGCCAGCAGCCCCTCTTGGGGATACTCCTACGAGCAGTACTTC. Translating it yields CASSPSWGYSYEQYF.

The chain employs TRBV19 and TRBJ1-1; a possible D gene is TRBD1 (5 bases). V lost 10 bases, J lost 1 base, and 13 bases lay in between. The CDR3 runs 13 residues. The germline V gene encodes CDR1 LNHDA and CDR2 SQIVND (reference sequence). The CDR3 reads CATRQTQNTEAFF. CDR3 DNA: TGTGCCACACGACAGACCCAGAACACTGAAGCTTTCTTT.

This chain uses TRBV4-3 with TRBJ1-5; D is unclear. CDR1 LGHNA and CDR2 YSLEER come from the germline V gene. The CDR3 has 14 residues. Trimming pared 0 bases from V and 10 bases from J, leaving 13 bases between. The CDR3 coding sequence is TGCGCCAGCAGCCAAGATGGGAGGAGGGATCCCCAGCATTTT. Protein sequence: CASSQDGRRDPQHF.

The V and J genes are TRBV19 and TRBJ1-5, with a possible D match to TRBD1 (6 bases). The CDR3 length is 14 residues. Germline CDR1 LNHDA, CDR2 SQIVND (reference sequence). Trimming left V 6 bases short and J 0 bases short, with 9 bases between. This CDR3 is CASRLQGSNQPQHF. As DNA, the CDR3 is TGTGCCAGTAGGCTACAGGGTAGCAATCAGCCCCAGCATTTT.

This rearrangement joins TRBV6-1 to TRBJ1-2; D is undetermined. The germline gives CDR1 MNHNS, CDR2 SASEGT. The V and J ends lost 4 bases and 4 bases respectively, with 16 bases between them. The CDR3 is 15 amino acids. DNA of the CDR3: TGTGCCAGCAGTGGCCGACGGGTAATAGGCTATGGCTACACCTTC. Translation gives CASSGRRVIGYGYTF.

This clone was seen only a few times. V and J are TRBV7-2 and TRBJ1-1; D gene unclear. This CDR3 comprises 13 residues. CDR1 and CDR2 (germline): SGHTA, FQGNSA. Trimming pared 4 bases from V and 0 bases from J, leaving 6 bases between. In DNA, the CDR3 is TGTGCCAGCAGCTATGGACTGAACACTGAAGCTTTCTTT. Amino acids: CASSYGLNTEAFF.

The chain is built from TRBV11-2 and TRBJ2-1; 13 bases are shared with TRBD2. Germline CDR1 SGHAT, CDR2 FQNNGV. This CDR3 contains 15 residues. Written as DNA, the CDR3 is TGTGCGATGGGACTAGCGGGGAGCTCCTACAATGAGCAGTTCTTC. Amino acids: CAMGLAGSSYNEQFF. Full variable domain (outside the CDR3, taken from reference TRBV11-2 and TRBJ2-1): EAGVAQSPRYKIIEKRQSVAFWCNPISGHATLYWYQQILGQGPKLLIQFQNNGVVDDSQLPKDRFSAERLKGVDSTLKIQPAKLEDSAVYLCAMGLAGSSYNEQFFGPGTRLTVL.

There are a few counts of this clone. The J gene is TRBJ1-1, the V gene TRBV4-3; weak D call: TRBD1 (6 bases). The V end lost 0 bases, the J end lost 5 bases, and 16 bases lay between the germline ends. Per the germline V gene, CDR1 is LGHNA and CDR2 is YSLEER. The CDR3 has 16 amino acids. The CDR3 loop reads CASSQDRAGEGTEAFF. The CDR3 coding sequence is TGCGCCAGCAGCCAAGATAGGGCAGGGGAAGGGACTGAAGCTTTCTTT.

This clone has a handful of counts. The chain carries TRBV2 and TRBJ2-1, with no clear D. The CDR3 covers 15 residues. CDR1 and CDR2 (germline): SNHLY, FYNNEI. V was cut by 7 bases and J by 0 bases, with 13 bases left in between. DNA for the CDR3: TGTGCCAGCACCTTTGACCCAAGCTCCTACAATGAGCAGTTCTTC. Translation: CASTFDPSSYNEQFF. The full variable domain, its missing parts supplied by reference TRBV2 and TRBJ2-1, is EPEVTQTPSHQVTQMGQEVILRCVPISNHLYFYWYRQILGQKVEFLVSFYNNEISEKSEIFDDQFSVERPDGSNFTLKIRSTKLEDSAMYFCASTFDPSSYNEQFFGPGTRLTVL.

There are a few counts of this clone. The CDR3 is CATSGWLAGEGGYEQYF. The CDR3 region has the DNA TGTGCCACCAGCGGCTGGTTGGCGGGGGAAGGTGGCTACGAGCAGTACTTC. The chain joins TRBV15 to TRBJ2-7, with 7 nucleotides matching TRBD2. This CDR3 region has 17 residues. Germline V gives CDR1 LNHNV, CDR2 YYDKDF (reference sequence). V dropped 5 bases and J dropped 3; count of bases not matched to a gene: 16.

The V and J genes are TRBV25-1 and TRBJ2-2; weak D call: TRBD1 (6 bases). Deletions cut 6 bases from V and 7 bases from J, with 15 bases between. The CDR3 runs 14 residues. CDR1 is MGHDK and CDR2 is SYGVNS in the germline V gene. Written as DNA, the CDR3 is TGTGCCAGCAGCCTCGGGACACTAGGCGGGGAGCTGTTTTTT. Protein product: CASSLGTLGGELFF.

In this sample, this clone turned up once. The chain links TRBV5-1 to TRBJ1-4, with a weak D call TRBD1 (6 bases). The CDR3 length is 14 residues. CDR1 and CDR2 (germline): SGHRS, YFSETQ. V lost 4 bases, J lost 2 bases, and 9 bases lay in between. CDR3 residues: CASSITGTNEKLFF. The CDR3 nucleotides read TGCGCCAGCAGCATAACAGGGACTAATGAAAAACTGTTTTTT.